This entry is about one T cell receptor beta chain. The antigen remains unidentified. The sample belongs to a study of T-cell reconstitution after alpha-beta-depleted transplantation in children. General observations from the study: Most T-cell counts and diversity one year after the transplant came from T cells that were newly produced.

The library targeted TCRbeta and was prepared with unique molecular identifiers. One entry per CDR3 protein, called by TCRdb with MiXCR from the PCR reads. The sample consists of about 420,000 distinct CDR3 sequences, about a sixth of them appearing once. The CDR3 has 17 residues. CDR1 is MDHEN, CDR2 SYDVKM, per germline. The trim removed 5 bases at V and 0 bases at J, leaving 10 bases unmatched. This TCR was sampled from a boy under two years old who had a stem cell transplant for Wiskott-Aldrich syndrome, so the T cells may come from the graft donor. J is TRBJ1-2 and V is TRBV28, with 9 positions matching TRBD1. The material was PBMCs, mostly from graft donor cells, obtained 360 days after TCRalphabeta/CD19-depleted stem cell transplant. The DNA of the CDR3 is TGTGCCAGCAGTCCCCTAGGCGGGACAGGGACTAACTATGGCTACACCTTC. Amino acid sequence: CASSPLGGTGTNYGYTF.